This T cell receptor beta chain was identified in a study of T cells in Graves' hyperthyroidism and ophthalmopathy. This CDR3 is 13 amino acids long. Germline V lookup: CDR1 SGHTA, CDR2 FQGNSA. The V and J ends lost 4 bases and 5 bases respectively, with 11 bases between them. This clonotype has just a few counts. A read error may explain this, as a much larger clone is one base away. Researchers amplified the TCR beta CDR3 regions from RNA transcripts. Using the HTBI primer set, a first-round RT-PCR was run on the TCR CDR3. TCRdb re-analysed the multiplex PCR reads in MiXCR, keeping a single row per CDR3 protein. In the table there are a few hundred thousand distinct CDR3 sequences, 15% to 19% of which are singletons.

V and J are TRBV7-2 and TRBJ2-5, with D perhaps matching TRBD1 (5 bases). The sample was blood. The source is a woman between 18 and 29 years old with Graves' hyperthyroidism that later progressed to Graves' ophthalmopathy. The CDR3 bases are TGTGCCAGCAGCTACAGGAAAGGGGAGACCCAGTACTTC. This codes for CASSYRKGETQYF. The full variable domain, rest sourced from reference TRBV7-2 and TRBJ2-5, is GAGVSQSPSNKVTEKGKDVELRCDPISGHTALYWYRQSLGQGLEFLIYFQGNSAPDKSGLPSDRFSAERTGGSVSTLTIQRTQQEDSAVYLCASSYRKGETQYFGPGTRLLVL.